Following are 13 T cell receptor beta chains from one sample sequenced in a study of blood T cell repertoires in COVID-19. Generated by immunoSEQ multiplex PCR, the TCRdb table keeps only in-frame clones and is missing some. This table holds 110,000 or so clones, over 80% found once. The sequenced sample was peripheral blood. These receptors were collected from a woman aged 55-69 years with acute or convalescent COVID-19.

This clone showed up just once. The chain recombines TRBV20-1 with TRBJ1-2; no reliable D call. V was pared by 3 bases and J by 7 bases, with 9 bases between. The CDR3 runs 11 residues. From germline, CDR1 is DFQATT and CDR2 SNEGSKA (reference sequence). The CDR3 nucleotides read TGCAGTGCTAGCCCCGAGCTTGGCTACACCTTC. Translation gives CSASPELGYTF.

The genes are TRBV18 and TRBJ1-1; D perhaps matches TRBD1 (6 bases). The germline CDR1 and CDR2 sequences are KGHSH and LQKENI. The CDR3 spans 13 residues. The ends were cut back, 2 bases at V and 11 bases at J, with 15 bases in the middle. The CDR3 here is CASSPGGGGNAFF. The DNA for the CDR3 is TGTGCCAGCTCACCAGGGGGCGGAGGTAATGCTTTCTTT. Full variable domain (missing parts from reference TRBV18 and TRBJ1-1): NAGVMQNPRHLVRRRGQEARLRCSPMKGHSHVYWYRQLPEEGLKFMVYLQKENIIDESGMPKERFSAEFPKEGPSILRIQQVVRGDSAAYFCASSPGGGGNAFFGQGTRLTVV.

This clone was observed once. This sequence joins TRBV28 and TRBJ2-1; weak D call: TRBD2 (5 bases). From germline, CDR1 is MDHEN and CDR2 SYDVKM. Trimming took off 3 bases at V and 6 bases at J, with 9 bases between the two ends. CDR3 size: 13 residues. CDR3 bases: TGTGCCAGCAGTTTTGACGGGATCAATGAGCAGTTCTTC. This translates into CASSFDGINEQFF.

V and J are TRBV3-1 (or the pseudogene TRBV3-2) and TRBJ1-2; D unclear. Trimming took off 1 base at V and 6 bases at J, with 15 bases between the two ends. The CDR3 loop spans 15 amino acids. Per the germline V gene, CDR1 is LGHDT and CDR2 is YNNKEL (reference sequence). CDR3 bases: TGTGCCAGCAGCCAAGCTGGAGGGAGATTTGATGGCTACACCTTC. As protein: CASSQAGGRFDGYTF.

This rearrangement joins TRBV5-1 to TRBJ2-2; 10 bases are a match to TRBD2. CDR3 size: 16 residues. CDR1 and CDR2 (germline): SGHRS, YFSETQ. J was trimmed by 0 bases and V by 4 bases; bases with no gene match: 3. The CDR3 DNA sequence: TGCGCCAGCAGCCGCAGCGGGGGGGCGAACACCGGGGAGCTGTTTTTT. Its protein product is CASSRSGGANTGELFF.

This clone was seen a few times. The chain couples TRBV10-2 to TRBJ1-6; possible D gene TRBD1, 5 bases. The CDR3 spans 13 residues. The germline V and J ends were trimmed by 7 bases and 6 bases, with 10 bases remaining between them. Per the germline V gene, CDR1 is WSHSY and CDR2 is SAAADI. The CDR3 DNA reads as TGCGCCAGCACGCTTGGGGCTAATTCACCCCTCCACTTT. Translating gives CASTLGANSPLHF.

The chain carries TRBV27 and TRBJ1-2; D might be TRBD1 (5 bases). This CDR3 contains 16 residues. In germline, CDR1 is MNHEY, CDR2 SMNVEV (reference sequence). V was trimmed by 7 bases and J by 0 bases, leaving 18 bases between them. This CDR3 is CASTRGGTAANYGYTF. CDR3 in DNA: TGTGCCAGCACCAGAGGTGGGACTGCGGCTAACTATGGCTACACCTTC.

The chain combines TRBV21-1 with TRBJ1-2. TRBV21-1 is flagged as a pseudogene. CDR3 length: 13 amino acids. The CDR3 sequence: CASHPLAGQPLTF. Here the CDR3 DNA reads TGTGCCAGCCACCCTCTGGCGGGGCAACCCTTAACCTTC.

This sequence joins TRBV3-1 (or the pseudogene TRBV3-2) and TRBJ1-1, with a weak D call TRBD1 (5 bases). V lost 1 base and J 4 bases, leaving 10 bases between the germline ends. The CDR3 sequence is 14 residues long. Per the germline V gene, CDR1 is LGHDT and CDR2 is YNNKEL (reference sequence). This CDR3 reads CASSQGGGVTEAFF. CDR3 DNA: TGTGCCAGCAGCCAAGGCGGGGGAGTCACTGAAGCTTTCTTT.

The chain couples TRBV4-1 to TRBJ1-5; D gene uncertain. Trimming cost V 4 bases and J 9 bases, with 13 bases left between them. CDR1 is MGHRA and CDR2 is YSYEKL in the germline V gene. The CDR3 is made up of 13 amino acids. Written as DNA, the CDR3 is TGCGCCAGCAGCCTCCGACCCCGGGGGCCCCAGCATTTT. Translated: CASSLRPRGPQHF.

The J gene is TRBJ1-4, the V gene TRBV7-2, with TRBD1 matching over 9 bases. The CDR3 spans 14 residues. The trim removed 0 bases at V and 13 bases at J, leaving 6 bases unmatched. The germline gives CDR1 SGHTA, CDR2 FQGNSA. CDR3 loop: CASSLAPTGGGLFF. The CDR3 nucleotides are TGTGCCAGCAGCTTAGCCCCGACAGGGGGGGGACTGTTTTTT.

This clone was recorded once. This sequence joins TRBV7-2 and TRBJ1-2; 8 bases match TRBD1. The J segment lost 6 bases and the V segment lost 5 bases, leaving 5 bases of the junction unmatched. Germline V gene data show CDR1 as SGHTA and CDR2 as FQGNSA. The CDR3 covers 13 residues. In DNA form, the CDR3 reads TGTGCCAGCAGCCCGGACAGGGAGGATGGCTACACCTTC. Its protein product is CASSPDREDGYTF.

This chain connects TRBV28 to TRBJ2-7; D gene unclear. The ends were cut back, 2 bases at V and 1 base at J, with 3 bases in the middle. This CDR3 comprises 12 residues. Germline assignment: CDR1 MDHEN and CDR2 SYDVKM. The CDR3: CASSLLSYEQYF. The CDR3 bases are TGTGCCAGCAGTTTACTATCCTACGAGCAGTACTTC.